One and the same sample provided the 15 T cell receptor beta chains below, sequenced in a study of OX40 agonist ivuxolimab in advanced cancers. Sequenced by immunoSEQ multiplex PCR; TCRdb stores in-frame clones only, minus some. The table has 70,000 to 90,000 clones, nearly 85% seen once; the top ten hold under 8.5%. The sequencing used CD4+ or CD8+ T cells sorted from blood, collected in a trial of the OX40 agonist ivuxolimab. The receptors stem from an adult with an advanced solid tumor such as melanoma, head and neck, liver or kidney cancer.

The chain combines TRBV5-4 with TRBJ2-3; 9 nucleotides match TRBD2. There are 16 residues in the CDR3. The germline V gene has CDR1 SGHNT and CDR2 YYREEE (reference sequence). The V gene end was trimmed by 4 bases and the J gene end by 5 bases; junction bases not matched to a gene: 11. CDR3 sequence reads: CASSRAQRGAVDTQYF. The CDR3 DNA sequence: TGTGCCAGCAGCCGGGCCCAGCGGGGGGCGGTAGATACGCAGTATTTT.

The chain joins TRBV5-1 to TRBJ2-6; D is undetermined. The V and J ends lost 4 bases and 0 bases respectively, with 8 bases between them. CDR1 is SGHRS and CDR2 is YFSETQ in the germline V gene. The CDR3 consists of 15 residues. The CDR3 bases are TGCGCCAGCAGCCCCACAGACTCTGGGGCCAACGTCCTGACTTTC. This codes for CASSPTDSGANVLTF.

V is TRBV30 and J is TRBJ1-2; TRBD1 agrees at 10 bases. The junction had 8 bases not matched to a gene; V was cut back by 3 bases and J by 7 bases. This CDR3 spans 14 amino acids. Germline assignment: CDR1 GTSNPN and CDR2 SVGIG (reference sequence). The DNA of the CDR3 is TGTGCCTGGAGACGGGACAGGGGAGGTCGTGGCTACACCTTC. This sequence encodes CAWRRDRGGRGYTF.

This chain's CDR3 is CATSRDEGYEQYF. CDR3 in DNA: TGTGCCACCAGCAGAGATGAGGGGTACGAGCAGTACTTC. The chain combines TRBV15 with TRBJ2-7; either TRBD1 or TRBD2 may fit D (5 bases each). V was cut by 0 bases and J by 4 bases, with 7 bases left in between. Germline V CDR1 and CDR2: LNHNV, YYDKDF (reference sequence). The CDR3 totals 13 residues.

The count of this clone is one. This rearrangement joins TRBV7-2 to TRBJ2-7; 7 nucleotides line up with TRBD1. There are 14 residues in the CDR3. Germline assignment: CDR1 SGHTA and CDR2 FQGNSA. The junction had 7 bases not matched to a gene; V was cut back by 5 bases and J by 3 bases. The CDR3 here is CASSVDRESYEQYF. The CDR3 bases are TGTGCCAGCAGCGTCGACAGGGAGAGCTACGAGCAGTACTTC.

The rearrangement uses TRBV1 and TRBJ2-1; TRBD2 reflects the table's D call only, with no check against the DNA. TRBV1 is deemed a pseudogene. This CDR3 comprises 17 residues. For the CDR3, the DNA is TGCACCAGCAGCCCCCGTGGGAGCGGGGGGCCCTACAATGAGCAGTTCTTC. Protein: CTSSPRGSGGPYNEQFF.

The V call is TRBV19, the J call TRBJ1-5; D remains ambiguous. The CDR3 totals 17 residues. Germline CDR1 is LNHDA and CDR2 is SQIVND (reference sequence). V was pared by 3 bases and J by 0 bases, with 15 bases between. The CDR3 sequence is CASSIISGSYSNQPQHF. The CDR3 nucleotides are TGTGCCAGTAGTATTATCAGCGGATCTTATAGCAATCAGCCCCAGCATTTT.

The chain uses TRBV27 and TRBJ1-5; D uncertain. Per the germline V gene, CDR1 is MNHEY and CDR2 is SMNVEV (reference sequence). The CDR3 is 15 residues long. Trimming removed 1 base at V and 6 bases at J, with 13 bases between. CDR3 amino acids: CASSLLANGIQPQHF. The CDR3 DNA reads TGTGCCAGCAGTTTATTAGCTAACGGGATTCAGCCCCAGCATTTT.

This chain connects TRBV4-1 to TRBJ2-5; a possible D gene is TRBD1 (6 bases). The ends were cut back, 1 base at V and 9 bases at J, with 21 bases in the middle. Germline CDR1 is MGHRA and CDR2 is YSYEKL. The CDR3 is 16 amino acids. Here the CDR3 DNA reads TGCGCCAGCAGCCAAGTCCCTTCCGGGACACCGGGGCCCCAGTACTTC. It translates to CASSQVPSGTPGPQYF.

CDR3 sequence (DNA): TGTGCCAGCAGCTTGGGTGGGGCGGTATTCGAGACCCAGTACTTC. Residues: CASSLGGAVFETQYF. The gene calls are TRBV5-5 and TRBJ2-5, with D perhaps matching TRBD1 (5 bases). V lost 0 bases and J lost 5, with 14 bases in between. Germline CDR1 SGHKS, CDR2 YYEKEE (reference sequence). The CDR3 is 15 amino acids.

This clone was observed once. The chain uses TRBV5-1 and TRBJ2-1; 7 nucleotides line up with TRBD2. Germline assignment: CDR1 SGHRS and CDR2 YFSETQ. J gave up 2 bases and V 3 bases, and 8 bases lay outside the gene matches. The CDR3 covers 16 residues. This chain's CDR3 is CASSSEAGYAYNEQFF. The CDR3 DNA follows: TGCGCCAGCAGCTCTGAAGCGGGATATGCCTACAATGAGCAGTTCTTC.

V gene TRBV10-1 combines with J gene TRBJ1-5; the D gene is possibly TRBD1 (5 bases). This CDR3 region has 15 residues. Germline V gene data show CDR1 as WNHNN and CDR2 as SYGVQD (reference sequence). Between the trimmed V and J ends, which lost 7 bases and 1 base, there was a span of 14 bases. The CDR3 here is CASTRDGKSNQPQHF. CDR3 sequence (DNA): TGCGCCAGCACCCGGGACGGCAAGAGCAATCAGCCCCAGCATTTT.

V usage is TRBV9 and J usage is TRBJ2-5, with D perhaps matching TRBD1 or TRBD2 (5 bases each). Germline CDR1 and CDR2: SGDLS and YYNGEE. Trimming left V 0 bases short and J 3 bases short, with 21 bases between. The CDR3 spans 18 residues. The CDR3 sequence is CASSVGIPGTPFEETQYF. The CDR3 DNA follows: TGTGCCAGCAGCGTAGGGATCCCCGGGACGCCCTTCGAAGAGACCCAGTACTTC.

V usage is TRBV29-1 and J usage is TRBJ2-3, with TRBD1 as a possible D gene (5 bases). Per germline, CDR1 SQVTM and CDR2 ANQGSEA. The CDR3 consists of 12 residues. The V end was cut by 2 bases, the J end by 6 bases, with 9 bases between. The DNA of the CDR3 is TGCAGCGTTGAACAAGGGGCGGATACGCAGTATTTT. It translates to CSVEQGADTQYF.

CDR3 region: CASSFSGGALYETQYF. In DNA form, the CDR3 reads TGTGCCAGCAGCTTCTCGGGGGGGGCCCTCTACGAGACCCAGTACTTC. V and J are TRBV7-2 and TRBJ2-5; 8 bases line up with TRBD2. The CDR3 extends over 16 amino acids. The J segment lost 5 bases and the V segment lost 3 bases, leaving 11 bases of the junction unmatched. Germline values: CDR1 SGHTA, CDR2 FQGNSA.